This T cell receptor beta chain was retrieved from a study of graft-versus-host responses after intestinal transplantation (dated by TCRdb to about 2021). In terms of the full investigation: The transplants that recipients got were multivisceral, liver-intestinal, or isolated intestinal. Anti-thymocyte globulin induction was given to all recipients, followed by maintenance tacrolimus and steroids for approximately 3 years. After intestinal transplantation, graft-versus-host and host-versus-graft alloreactive T cell clones were followed in the graft, circulation and bone marrow using bulk TCR-beta CDR3 sequencing. To identify alloreactive clones, pre-transplant mixed lymphocyte reaction products were sequenced and then compared with unstimulated pre-transplant donor and recipient T cells. Of the roughly 24 intestinal transplant recipients enrolled in the cohort, one of whom was a retransplant, 3 patients without pretransplant specimens were excluded. A peak of at least 4% donor T cells among recipient peripheral blood mononuclear cells was the definition used for donor T cell macrochimerism. Samples from three later patients were sequenced in-house on an Illumina MiSeq with MiXCR processing rather than by the commercial service. The study at large found these results: Conclusions were limited by the relatively low number and heterogeneity of intestinal transplant patients. Early after transplant, peak levels of circulating GvH clones were associated with declines in HvG clones. GvH clones were detected in recipient bone marrow, and some appeared earlier in ileal mucosa or blood, consistent with an intestinal mucosal origin. High GvH to HvG T cell clonal ratios were observed in the allografts of patients with donor T cell macrochimerism.

CDR1 MNHEY and CDR2 SVGAGI are derived from the germline V gene. The CDR3 starts with the cysteine, ends with the phenylalanine, and has 14 residues. Just the 42-base CDR3 DNA is kept, in frame starting at base 1. Trimming costs V 5 bases and J 8 bases, and their ends lie 16 bases apart. Library preparation employed the immunoSEQ multiplex PCR assay. For most patients, genomic DNA was isolated with the Qiagen DNeasy Blood and Tissue Kit and sent frozen to Adaptive Biotechnologies for TCR sequencing. High-throughput TCR-beta CDR3 sequencing of genomic DNA from most patients was performed by Adaptive Biotechnologies. Processing in the source paper ran as follows. TCR sequencing data for approximately 19 patients were retrieved from Adaptive's ImmunoSEQ software; a few other patients were processed with MiXCR and VDJtools. To correct CD4 versus CD8 sorting errors, any sequence found in both subsets at a frequency ratio below 5:1 was removed. CDR3 nucleotide sequences shared between donor and recipient were removed because the origin of such sequences could not be assigned. At least 2-fold expansion over unstimulated cells and a minimum CFSE-low frequency of 0.002% (template counts) or 0.001% (read counts) were required for clones to be classified as alloreactive. Clones detected in sequenced pre-transplant spleen, lymph node, or MLR CFSE-low populations of the donor or recipient were defined as mappable. Cumulative frequency of alloreactive clones was calculated as a percentage of all sequences weighted by copy number. TCRdb retrieved this table from immuneACCESS and kept in-frame rearrangements only. Not all clones are present; in checked studies, unresolved V genes account for under half, and no reason is known for the remainder. That table gives V, J and clone size, and the DNA gave D and trimming. This sample is represented by 80,000 to 100,000 clones; roughly 87% of them were singletons. The ten largest clonotypes hold about 17% of the sample.

With regard to this clone: There is no known antigen for this receptor. Base qualities are not recorded, but no much larger clone differs from it by a single base.

What the time point label conveys for this sample: cells obtained before transplantation from donor or recipient. CD3+CD4+ and CD3+CD8+ populations were FACS-sorted from unstimulated pre-transplant donor and recipient cells taken from spleen or lymph nodes. Recombination connected TRBV6-5 to TRBJ2-1, and perhaps TRBD1 as D gene, on 5 matching bases. Here the sequenced sample was unstimulated CD8+ T cells sorted from spleen or lymph node cells, taken before intestinal transplant. This receptor was identified in a human donor who received an intestinal transplant. The DNA sequence is as follows: TGTGCCAGCAGTCCCCCAGGGTTTATTGATGAGCAGTTCTTC. This yields the protein CASSPPGFIDEQFF.